This is a list of T cell receptor beta chains from one sample in a study of T cell responses to AZD1222 COVID-19 vaccine. TCRdb's copy holds only in-frame clones and misses some; the assay was immunoSEQ multiplex PCR. The profile shows more than 95,000 clones, approximately 90% of them singletons. Sequenced material: peripheral blood, taken on day 0 of AZD1222 vaccination. These TCRs come from an adult in good health. CDR3s include the opening cysteine and the closing phenylalanine or tryptophan. Fields, in order: CDR3 protein, J gene, CDR3 length, V gene, clone size. Rows may omit the clone size; those that give it use once, few, many or a size class.

CDR3aa: CASSPRGGVNSPLHF
j_gene: TRBJ1-6
len: 15
v_gene: TRBV5-4
abundance: NA

CDR3aa: CASSQATGELFF
j_gene: TRBJ2-2
len: 12
v_gene: TRBV4-2
abundance: once

CDR3aa: CASSPRTETYEQYF
j_gene: TRBJ2-7
len: 14
v_gene: TRBV18
abundance: NA

CDR3aa: CASSYGGGNNEQFF
j_gene: TRBJ2-1
len: 14
v_gene: TRBV6-5
abundance: NA

CDR3aa: CSAREGPTQYF
j_gene: TRBJ2-5
len: 11
v_gene: TRBV20-1
abundance: NA

CDR3aa: CASSQTRDRVTIYF
j_gene: TRBJ1-3
len: 14
v_gene: TRBV3-1/TRBV3-2
abundance: NA

CDR3aa: CASSLGSGGDTEAFF
j_gene: TRBJ1-1
len: 15
v_gene: TRBV7-9
abundance: NA

CDR3aa: CASSSRTETYEQYF
j_gene: TRBJ2-7
len: 14
v_gene: TRBV5-1
abundance: NA

CDR3aa: CASSRTGNTGELFF
j_gene: TRBJ2-2
len: 14
v_gene: TRBV6-5
abundance: once

CDR3aa: CATRGGNTGELFF
j_gene: TRBJ2-2
len: 13
v_gene: TRBV24-1
abundance: NA

CDR3aa: CASSVQGTYTGELFF
j_gene: TRBJ2-2
len: 15
v_gene: TRBV19
abundance: NA

CDR3aa: CASRRSSDPYNEQFF
j_gene: TRBJ2-1
len: 15
v_gene: TRBV11-2
abundance: few

CDR3aa: CASSHGTEMNTEAFF
j_gene: TRBJ1-1
len: 15
v_gene: TRBV4-3
abundance: NA

CDR3aa: CASSWTSGVREQYF
j_gene: TRBJ2-7
len: 14
v_gene: TRBV6-5
abundance: many

CDR3aa: CSVGGQPTYNEQFF
j_gene: TRBJ2-1
len: 14
v_gene: TRBV29-1
abundance: NA

CDR3aa: CASSESEKLFF
j_gene: TRBJ1-4
len: 11
v_gene: TRBV2
abundance: NA

CDR3aa: CASSELAGGPQETQYF
j_gene: TRBJ2-5
len: 16
v_gene: TRBV6-1
abundance: NA

CDR3aa: CSVDDREKLFF
j_gene: TRBJ1-4
len: 11
v_gene: TRBV29-1
abundance: NA

CDR3aa: CASGLTQRPAYNSPLHF
j_gene: TRBJ1-6
len: 17
v_gene: TRBV9
abundance: NA

CDR3aa: CASRTTVNTEAFF
j_gene: TRBJ1-1
len: 13
v_gene: TRBV19
abundance: NA

CDR3aa: CASSPSRAGAYEQYF
j_gene: TRBJ2-7
len: 15
v_gene: TRBV28
abundance: NA

CDR3aa: CAIGDRPPNYGYTF
j_gene: TRBJ1-2
len: 14
v_gene: TRBV10-3
abundance: NA

CDR3aa: CASSTTWHAGEKLFF
j_gene: TRBJ1-4
len: 15
v_gene: TRBV27
abundance: NA

CDR3aa: CASSLGSSGREQFF
j_gene: TRBJ2-1
len: 14
v_gene: TRBV5-4
abundance: NA

CDR3aa: CASGTQAGEQFF
j_gene: TRBJ2-1
len: 12
v_gene: TRBV12-5
abundance: NA

CDR3aa: CASTRGSSYNEQFF
j_gene: TRBJ2-1
len: 14
v_gene: TRBV2
abundance: NA

CDR3aa: CSASAPGTRDSNEQFF
j_gene: TRBJ2-1
len: 16
v_gene: TRBV20-1
abundance: NA

CDR3aa: CASSPGTGGYGYTF
j_gene: TRBJ1-2
len: 14
v_gene: TRBV7-9
abundance: NA

CDR3aa: CASSYLGAEETQYF
j_gene: TRBJ2-5
len: 14
v_gene: TRBV6-2/TRBV6-3
abundance: NA

CDR3aa: CASSPPGGWVTEAFF
j_gene: TRBJ1-1
len: 15
v_gene: TRBV18
abundance: NA

CDR3aa: CASSYRGARTYEQYF
j_gene: TRBJ2-7
len: 15
v_gene: TRBV19
abundance: NA

CDR3aa: CASSRKREQLGELFF
j_gene: TRBJ2-2
len: 15
v_gene: TRBV6-6
abundance: NA

CDR3aa: CASSQTQGGAEAFF
j_gene: TRBJ1-1
len: 14
v_gene: TRBV5-1
abundance: NA

CDR3aa: CAEKGGPGNSPLHF
j_gene: TRBJ1-6
len: 14
v_gene: TRBV2
abundance: NA

CDR3aa: CASRWTDYNEQFF
j_gene: TRBJ2-1
len: 13
v_gene: TRBV6-5
abundance: NA

CDR3aa: CASSVDRGGGYTF
j_gene: TRBJ1-2
len: 13
v_gene: TRBV9
abundance: NA

CDR3aa: CASRRDRGPEGEAFF
j_gene: TRBJ1-1
len: 15
v_gene: TRBV6-5
abundance: once

CDR3aa: CASSYRTGNTEAFF
j_gene: TRBJ1-1
len: 14
v_gene: TRBV5-1
abundance: NA

CDR3aa: CASSVELAGFNEQFF
j_gene: TRBJ2-1
len: 15
v_gene: TRBV9
abundance: NA

CDR3aa: CASSLQAAQNYGYTF
j_gene: TRBJ1-2
len: 15
v_gene: TRBV27
abundance: NA

CDR3aa: CASSFAGARGNQPQHF
j_gene: TRBJ1-5
len: 16
v_gene: TRBV7-8
abundance: NA

CDR3aa: CASSSPGLNTGELFF
j_gene: TRBJ2-2
len: 15
v_gene: TRBV28
abundance: NA

CDR3aa: CASSLAIGVGETQYF
j_gene: TRBJ2-5
len: 15
v_gene: TRBV5-1
abundance: NA

CDR3aa: CASSLRQGTNTGELFF
j_gene: TRBJ2-2
len: 16
v_gene: TRBV3-1/TRBV3-2
abundance: NA

CDR3aa: CASSRQGAPLGEAFF
j_gene: TRBJ1-1
len: 15
v_gene: TRBV6-5
abundance: NA

CDR3aa: CASSSNTEAFF
j_gene: TRBJ1-1
len: 11
v_gene: TRBV12-3/TRBV12-4
abundance: NA

CDR3aa: CASSHSGDTEAFF
j_gene: TRBJ1-1
len: 13
v_gene: TRBV3-1/TRBV3-2
abundance: NA

CDR3aa: CAWSVAGSGTDTQYF
j_gene: TRBJ2-3
len: 15
v_gene: TRBV30
abundance: NA

CDR3aa: CAWRRGTSGIHEQFF
j_gene: TRBJ2-1
len: 15
v_gene: TRBV30
abundance: NA

CDR3aa: CASSQTKQGLNNSPLHF
j_gene: TRBJ1-6
len: 17
v_gene: TRBV19
abundance: NA